This T cell receptor beta chain comes out of a study of regulatory T cells in long-lasting Graves disease. Study-wide results and caveats: New patients shared approximately 1,000 public clonotypes, and persistent patients shared more, with around 2,600. With a small sample size, accuracy may have been reduced.

Investigators prepared the TCR beta libraries by applying iRepertoire HTBI primers and Arm-PCR of CDR3 regions. TCRdb reprocessed the multiplex PCR reads via MiXCR and lists one record per CDR3 protein. The sample includes about 470,000 distinct CDR3 sequences, 14% to 15% of them seen just once. Time point here: newly diagnosed GD, antithyroid drugs for less than 3 months. Preparation of the TCR library used RNA extracted from PBMCs. This clonotype has ten or more counts. Its antigen is currently unknown. V lost 6 bases and J lost 3; bases outside the gene matches: 3. The CDR3 has 13 amino acids. Germline V gives CDR1 SQVTM, CDR2 ANQGSEA. These same records also appear under a second study, on T cells in Graves' hyperthyroidism and ophthalmopathy. According to that study: The authors' 13 V-J model separated ophthalmopathy from stable hyperthyroidism.

The sample here was peripheral blood mononuclear cells (PBMCs), taken at new diagnosis, from a patient treated with antithyroid drugs. The chain links TRBV29-1 to TRBJ2-4; 9 nucleotides agree with TRBD2. The receptor was isolated from a woman between 25 and 40 years old with Graves disease. The CDR3 DNA reads as TGCAGCGTCGCTAGCGGGGTCAAAAACATTCAGTACTTC. Amino acid sequence: CSVASGVKNIQYF.